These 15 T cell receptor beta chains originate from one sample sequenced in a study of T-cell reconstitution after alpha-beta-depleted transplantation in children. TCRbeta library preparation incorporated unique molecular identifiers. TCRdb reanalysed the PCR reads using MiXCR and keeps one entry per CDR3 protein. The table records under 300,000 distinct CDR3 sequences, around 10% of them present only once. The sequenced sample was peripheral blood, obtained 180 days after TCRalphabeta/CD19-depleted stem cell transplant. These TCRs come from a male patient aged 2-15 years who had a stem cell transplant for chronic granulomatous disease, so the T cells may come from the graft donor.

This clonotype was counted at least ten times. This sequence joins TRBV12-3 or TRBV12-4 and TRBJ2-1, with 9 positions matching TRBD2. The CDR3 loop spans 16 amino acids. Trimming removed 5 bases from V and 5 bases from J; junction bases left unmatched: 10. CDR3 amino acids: CASSPPGAGGHNEQFF. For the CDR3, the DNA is TGTGCCAGCAGTCCCCCAGGAGCGGGAGGTCACAATGAGCAGTTCTTC.

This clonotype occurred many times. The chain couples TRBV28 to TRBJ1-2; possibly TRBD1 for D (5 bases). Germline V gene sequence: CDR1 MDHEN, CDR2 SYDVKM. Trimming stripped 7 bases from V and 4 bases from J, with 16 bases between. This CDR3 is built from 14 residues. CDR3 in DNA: TGTGCCAGCATCCCGGGACTCTCGGGCTATGGCTACACCTTC. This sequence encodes CASIPGLSGYGYTF.

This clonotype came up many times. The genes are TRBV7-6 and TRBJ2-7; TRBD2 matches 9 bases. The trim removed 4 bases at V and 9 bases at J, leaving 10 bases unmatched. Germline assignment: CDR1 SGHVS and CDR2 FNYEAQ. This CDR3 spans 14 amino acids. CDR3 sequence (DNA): TGTGCCAGCAGCTCAGTGGCGGGAGGGTCAGGGCAGTACTTC. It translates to CASSSVAGGSGQYF.

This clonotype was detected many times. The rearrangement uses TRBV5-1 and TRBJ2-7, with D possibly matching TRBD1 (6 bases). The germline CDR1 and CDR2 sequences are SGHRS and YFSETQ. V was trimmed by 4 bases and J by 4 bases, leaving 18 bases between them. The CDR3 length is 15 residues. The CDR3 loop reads CASSPPGQNWYEQYF. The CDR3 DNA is TGCGCCAGCAGCCCACCGGGACAAAACTGGTACGAGCAGTACTTC. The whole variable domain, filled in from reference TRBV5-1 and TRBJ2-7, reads KAGVTQTPRYLIKTRGQQVTLSCSPISGHRSVSWYQQTPGQGLQFLFEYFSETQRNKGNFPGRFSGRQFSNSRSEMNVSTLELGDSALYLCASSPPGQNWYEQYFGPGTRLTVT.

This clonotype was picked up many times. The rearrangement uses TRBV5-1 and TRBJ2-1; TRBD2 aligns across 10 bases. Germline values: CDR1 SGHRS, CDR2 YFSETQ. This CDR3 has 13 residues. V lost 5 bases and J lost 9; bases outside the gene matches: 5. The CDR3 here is CASRLAGAGEQFF. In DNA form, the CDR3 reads TGCGCCAGCAGGCTAGCGGGAGCCGGTGAGCAGTTCTTC.

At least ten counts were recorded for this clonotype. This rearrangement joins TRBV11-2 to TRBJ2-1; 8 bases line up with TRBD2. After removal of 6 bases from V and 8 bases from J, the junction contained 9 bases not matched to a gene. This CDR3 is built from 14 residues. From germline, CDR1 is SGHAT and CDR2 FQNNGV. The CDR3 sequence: CASSLGLESHEQFF. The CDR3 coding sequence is TGTGCCAGCAGTTTGGGACTAGAATCCCATGAGCAGTTCTTC.

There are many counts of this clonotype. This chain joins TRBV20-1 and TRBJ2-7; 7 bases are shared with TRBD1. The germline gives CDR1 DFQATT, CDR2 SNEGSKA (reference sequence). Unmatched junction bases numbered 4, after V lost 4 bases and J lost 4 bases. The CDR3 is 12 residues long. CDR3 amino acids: CSANKGAYEQYF. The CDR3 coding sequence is TGCAGTGCTAATAAGGGGGCATACGAGCAGTACTTC.

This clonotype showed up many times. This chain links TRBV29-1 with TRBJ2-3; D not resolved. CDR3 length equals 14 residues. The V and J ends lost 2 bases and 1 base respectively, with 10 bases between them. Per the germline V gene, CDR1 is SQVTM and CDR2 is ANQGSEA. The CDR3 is CSVESVPGTDTQYF. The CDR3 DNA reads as TGCAGCGTTGAATCTGTACCCGGCACAGATACGCAGTATTTT.

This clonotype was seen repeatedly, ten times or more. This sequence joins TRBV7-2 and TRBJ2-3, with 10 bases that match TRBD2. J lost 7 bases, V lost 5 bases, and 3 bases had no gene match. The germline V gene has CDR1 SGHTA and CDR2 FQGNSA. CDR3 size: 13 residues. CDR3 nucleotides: TGTGCCAGCAGCATTAGCGGGGGGAATACGCAGTATTTT. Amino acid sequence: CASSISGGNTQYF.

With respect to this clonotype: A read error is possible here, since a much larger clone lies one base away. CDR3 bases: TGTGCCAGCAGTTACCGGACGGAGCAGTCCTTC. Amino acid sequence: CASSYRTEQSF. This chain uses TRBV28 with TRBJ2-1; D uncertain. Germline V gives CDR1 MDHEN, CDR2 SYDVKM. The CDR3 runs 11 residues.

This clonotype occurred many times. CDR3 amino acids: CASSFWTSGRDGIDEQFF. The CDR3 nucleotides are TGTGCCAGCAGTTTCTGGACTAGCGGGAGGGACGGGATCGATGAGCAGTTCTTC. The chain couples TRBV28 to TRBJ2-1; 15 nucleotides agree with TRBD2. V was pared by 3 bases and J by 8 bases, with 11 bases of the junction left unmatched. Germline V gene lookup returns CDR1 MDHEN and CDR2 SYDVKM. The CDR3 extends over 18 amino acids.

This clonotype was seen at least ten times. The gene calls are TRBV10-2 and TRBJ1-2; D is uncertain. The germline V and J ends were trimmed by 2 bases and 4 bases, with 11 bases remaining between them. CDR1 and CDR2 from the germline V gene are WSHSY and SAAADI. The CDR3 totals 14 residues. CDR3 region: CASSETVGPYGYTF. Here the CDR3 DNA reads TGCGCCAGCAGTGAGACCGTAGGGCCCTATGGCTACACCTTC.

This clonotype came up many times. The CDR3, as DNA: TGTGCCAGCAGCTTAGCGGGCCTAAACTACGAGCAGTACTTC. Its translation is CASSLAGLNYEQYF. This rearrangement joins TRBV7-2 to TRBJ2-7; D not certain. The CDR3 contains 14 residues. V was cut by 0 bases and J by 3 bases, with 9 bases left in between. In germline, CDR1 is SGHTA, CDR2 FQGNSA.

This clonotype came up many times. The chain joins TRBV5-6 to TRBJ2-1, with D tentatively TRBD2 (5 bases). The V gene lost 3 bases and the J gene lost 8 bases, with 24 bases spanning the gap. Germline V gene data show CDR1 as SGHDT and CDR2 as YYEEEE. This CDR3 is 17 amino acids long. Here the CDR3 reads CASSSVQVAGRVDEQFF. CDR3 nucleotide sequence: TGTGCCAGCAGCTCCGTCCAGGTGGCGGGTCGAGTCGATGAGCAGTTCTTC.

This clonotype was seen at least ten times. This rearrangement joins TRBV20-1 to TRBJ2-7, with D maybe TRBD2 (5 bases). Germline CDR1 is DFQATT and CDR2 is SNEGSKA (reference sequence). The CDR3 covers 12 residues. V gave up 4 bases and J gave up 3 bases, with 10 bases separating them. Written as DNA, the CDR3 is TGCAGTGCTACCTCCGGAGGCTACGAGCAGTACTTC. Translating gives CSATSGGYEQYF.